Presented here are 29 T cell receptor beta chains from one specimen sequenced in a study of cytotoxic CD8 clonotypes in ibrutinib-treated CLL. The repertoire was sequenced with immunoSEQ multiplex PCR; TCRdb's copy has only in-frame clones and lacks some. Here the sample spans about 29,000 clones, 75% to 80% being singletons. This sample comprised PBMCs, obtained after 36 months of ibrutinib treatment. The receptors come from a human donor with chronic lymphocytic leukemia.

The chain couples TRBV27 to TRBJ1-1, with D possibly TRBD1 on 5 matching bases. Germline assignment: CDR1 MNHEY and CDR2 SMNVEV (reference sequence). The CDR3 is made up of 14 amino acids. Trimming left V 2 bases short and J 0 bases short, with 7 bases between. The CDR3 nucleotides are TGTGCCAGCAGTTTAGGGGCTCTGAACACTGAAGCTTTCTTT. Amino acid sequence: CASSLGALNTEAFF.

The table lists this clone with many counts. The rearrangement uses TRBV9 and TRBJ2-5; TRBD1 is a possible D gene (5 bases). Germline lookup yields CDR1 SGDLS and CDR2 YYNGEE. Trimming stripped 4 bases from V and 5 bases from J, with 12 bases between. The CDR3 runs 13 residues. CDR3 residues: CASSFRQLETQYF. CDR3 DNA: TGTGCCAGCAGCTTCCGACAGCTGGAGACCCAGTACTTC.

This rearrangement joins TRBV11-2 to TRBJ1-5; weak D call: TRBD1 (6 bases). The CDR3 loop spans 13 amino acids. Germline V gene data show CDR1 as SGHAT and CDR2 as FQNNGV. V was shortened by 2 bases and J by 5 bases, with 7 bases between the two germline ends. CDR3 sequence: CASSLRTDQPQHF. For the CDR3, the DNA is TGTGCCAGCAGCTTACGGACAGATCAGCCCCAGCATTTT.

The rearrangement joins TRBV9 to TRBJ2-7; 7 bases align to TRBD1. CDR1 is SGDLS and CDR2 is YYNGEE in the germline V gene. With V trimmed by 0 bases and J by 6 bases, 6 bases remained unmatched. The CDR3 runs 14 residues. The DNA for the CDR3 is TGTGCCAGCAGCGTAGAGGCAGGGGGAATCGAGCAGTACTTC. It yields the protein CASSVEAGGIEQYF.

This chain connects TRBV7-3 to TRBJ1-2; D gene unclear. Germline-derived CDR1 and CDR2 are SGHTA and FQGTGA. This CDR3 spans 13 amino acids. The V gene lost 5 bases and the J gene lost 4 bases, with 11 bases spanning the gap. The CDR3 spells CASSTGPSYGYTF. The DNA for the CDR3 is TGTGCCAGCAGCACCGGGCCCTCCTATGGCTACACCTTC.

This sequence joins TRBV29-1 and TRBJ2-7; D may correspond to TRBD1 or TRBD2 (5 bases each). Trimming stripped 7 bases from V and 2 bases from J, with 12 bases between. Looked up from germline, CDR1 is SQVTM and CDR2 is ANQGSEA. This CDR3 has 12 amino acids. The DNA of the CDR3 is TGCAGCGCCAGGGACGGAGCCTACGAGCAGTACTTC. Amino acids: CSARDGAYEQYF.

The chain carries TRBV27 and TRBJ2-1; TRBD2 aligns across 8 bases. Germline assignment: CDR1 MNHEY and CDR2 SMNVEV (reference sequence). There are 14 residues in the CDR3. V lost 5 bases, J lost 10 bases, and 10 bases stayed unmatched. This CDR3 is CASSELAANREQFF. The DNA of the CDR3 is TGTGCCAGCAGTGAACTAGCGGCGAACAGGGAGCAGTTCTTC.

The V call is TRBV29-1, the J call TRBJ2-7; 9 nucleotides agree with TRBD1. V lost 5 bases to trimming and J lost 5 bases; unmatched junction nucleotides: 7. Germline assignment: CDR1 SQVTM and CDR2 ANQGSEA. The CDR3 is 13 amino acids. CDR3 nucleotides: TGCAGCGTTCTCCTCGACAGGGGGAACGAGCAGTACTTC. The encoded protein is CSVLLDRGNEQYF.

The chain carries TRBV14 and TRBJ1-1; D is unclear. Germline V gene data show CDR1 as SGHDN and CDR2 as FVKESK. This CDR3 has 14 amino acids. Between the trimmed V and J ends, which lost 2 bases and 2 bases, there was a span of 9 bases. CDR3 DNA: TGTGCCAGCAGCCAAAGGACCCTTAACACTGAAGCTTTCTTT. Its translation: CASSQRTLNTEAFF.

The V and J genes are TRBV4-1 and TRBJ2-3; D tentatively reads TRBD1 or TRBD2 (5 bases each). The V end was cut by 4 bases, the J end by 5 bases, with 19 bases between. There are 16 residues in the CDR3. Germline V CDR1 and CDR2: MGHRA, YSYEKL. In DNA form, the CDR3 reads TGCGCCAGCAGCCTTCCCCCGGTGGGGGTGGGAGATACGCAGTATTTT. This gives the protein CASSLPPVGVGDTQYF.

The J gene is TRBJ1-1, the V gene TRBV7-3; possibly TRBD1 for D (5 bases). The length of the CDR3 is 15 residues. The V gene lost 5 bases and the J gene lost 4 bases, with 17 bases spanning the gap. Germline CDR1 reads SGHTA; CDR2 reads FQGTGA. The CDR3 is CASSPGGAGSTEAFF. CDR3 in DNA: TGTGCCAGCAGCCCTGGGGGAGCCGGAAGCACTGAAGCTTTCTTT.

CDR3 nucleotide sequence: TGTGCCAGCAGTTTAAGGACTAGTGGTGACGAGCAGTACTTC. It is translated as CASSLRTSGDEQYF. This chain uses TRBV27 with TRBJ2-7; TRBD2 matches 7 bases. The CDR3 covers 14 residues. The germline V gene has CDR1 MNHEY and CDR2 SMNVEV (reference sequence). The ends lost 2 bases at V and 5 bases at J; junction bases unmatched: 6.

The chain has TRBV18 and TRBJ2-1; 10 bases align to TRBD1. This CDR3 comprises 14 residues. V shed 6 bases and J 8 bases; nucleotides not matched to a gene: 7. Germline CDR1 is KGHSH and CDR2 is LQKENI. The CDR3 sequence: CASSLDRGNYEQFF. CDR3 sequence (DNA): TGTGCCAGCTCCCTGGACAGGGGGAACTATGAGCAGTTCTTC.

This clone was detected only a few times. The rearrangement uses TRBV29-1 and TRBJ1-1; D remains ambiguous. Trimming took off 4 bases at V and 4 bases at J, with 10 bases between the two ends. This CDR3 is 12 amino acids long. CDR1 and CDR2 from the germline V gene are SQVTM and ANQGSEA. CDR3 loop: CSVVEGFTEAFF. In DNA, the CDR3 is TGCAGCGTTGTAGAAGGTTTCACTGAAGCTTTCTTT.

V is TRBV7-9 and J is TRBJ1-5; D ambiguous. The CDR3 is 10 amino acids. V dropped 5 bases and J dropped 11 bases, with 7 bases sitting between them. Germline V gene data show CDR1 as SEHNR and CDR2 as FQNEAQ (reference sequence). CDR3 bases: TGTGCCAGCAGCACAATAGCCCAGCATTTT. Translating gives CASSTIAQHF.

The chain couples TRBV4-1 to TRBJ1-1; D remains unclear. CDR3 length: 16 amino acids. CDR1 and CDR2 (germline): MGHRA, YSYEKL. The V and J ends lost 0 bases and 0 bases respectively, with 11 bases between them. The CDR3 is CASSQERQVLNTEAFF. The DNA of the CDR3 is TGCGCCAGCAGCCAAGAGCGGCAGGTCCTGAACACTGAAGCTTTCTTT.

The CDR3 coding sequence is TGTGCCAGTAGTGGAAGCAGCTATGGCTACACCTTC. It translates to CASSGSSYGYTF. This rearrangement joins TRBV19 to TRBJ1-2, with unresolved D. The CDR3 contains 12 residues. Germline V gene lookup returns CDR1 LNHDA and CDR2 SQIVND (reference sequence). Trimming removed 5 bases from V and 4 bases from J, with 8 bases in between.

This clone was seen just once. The chain carries TRBV27 and TRBJ2-6; no firm D call. This CDR3 spans 17 amino acids. V was trimmed by 2 bases and J by 0 bases, leaving 11 bases between them. Germline CDR1 is MNHEY and CDR2 is SMNVEV (reference sequence). CDR3 sequence: CASSLGVPSSGANVLTF. For the CDR3, the DNA is TGTGCCAGCAGTTTAGGAGTGCCCTCCTCTGGGGCCAACGTCCTGACTTTC.

This chain uses TRBV9 with TRBJ1-2, with D possibly being TRBD1 (5 bases). Germline assignment: CDR1 SGDLS and CDR2 YYNGEE. V lost 0 bases and J lost 4, with 7 bases in between. This CDR3 comprises 13 residues. Here the CDR3 reads CASSVAGTYGYTF. In DNA form, the CDR3 reads TGTGCCAGCAGCGTAGCAGGGACCTATGGCTACACCTTC.

This chain connects TRBV6-5 to TRBJ2-7; D possibly corresponds to TRBD1 (5 bases). V was shortened by 4 bases and J by 7 bases, with 14 bases between the two germline ends. This CDR3 contains 13 residues. The V gene's germline CDR1 is MNHEY and CDR2 SVGAGI. The CDR3 here is CASSLGPPGEQYF. CDR3 DNA sequence: TGTGCCAGCAGTTTAGGCCCTCCAGGGGAGCAGTACTTC.

J is TRBJ2-7 and V is TRBV4-3; 7 nucleotides agree with TRBD2. Germline trimming cut 0 bases from V and 0 bases from J; bases unmatched to any gene: 14. This CDR3 is built from 19 residues. The germline V gene has CDR1 LGHNA and CDR2 YSLEER. The CDR3 DNA is TGCGCCAGCAGCCAAGATGCGGGCGGGGGTCGGTACAGCTCCTACGAGCAGTACTTC. The encoded protein is CASSQDAGGGRYSSYEQYF.

J is TRBJ2-3 and V is TRBV10-3, with TRBD2 as a possible D gene (5 bases). Looked up from germline, CDR1 is ENHRY and CDR2 is SYGVKD. V lost 3 bases and J 2 bases, leaving 9 bases between the germline ends. The CDR3 consists of 14 residues. Written as DNA, the CDR3 is TGTGCCATCAGTGATCCGGGGAACACAGATACGCAGTATTTT. Translating gives CAISDPGNTDTQYF.

This clone was seen a handful of times. V is TRBV5-6 and J is TRBJ2-2; no clear D. Germline lookup yields CDR1 SGHDT and CDR2 YYEEEE. There are 15 residues in the CDR3. Trimming removed 4 bases from V and 2 bases from J, with 12 bases in between. CDR3 residues: CASSARALNTGELFF. CDR3 nucleotides: TGTGCCAGCAGCGCCCGGGCTCTTAACACCGGGGAGCTGTTTTTT.

A note on this clone: Other DNA sequences in the sample encode the same CDR3. The V and J genes are TRBV4-2 and TRBJ2-3; unclear D gene. V was pared by 0 bases and J by 2 bases, with 9 bases between. This CDR3 has 15 amino acids. CDR1 and CDR2 (germline): LGHNA, YNFKEQ. DNA for the CDR3: TGTGCCAGCAGCCAAGATCTGAGGATCACAGATACGCAGTATTTT. It is translated as CASSQDLRITDTQYF.

Notes on this clone: One junction end disagrees with the germline gene, perhaps due to a read error. Within the sample, other DNA sequences also encode this same CDR3. For the CDR3, the DNA is TGTGCCAGCAGTTTTGAGGGCGCGGTAAACACAGATACGCAATATTTT. Translating gives CASSFEGAVNTDTQYF. The V gene is TRBV9, the J gene TRBJ2-3, with TRBD2 as a possible D gene (5 bases). This CDR3 has 16 residues. From germline, CDR1 is SGDLS and CDR2 YYNGEE.

The J gene is TRBJ2-5, the V gene TRBV4-1; D could derive from TRBD1 or TRBD2 (5 bases each). The CDR3 extends over 16 amino acids. Trimming pared 0 bases from V and 4 bases from J, leaving 15 bases between. Germline CDR1 MGHRA, CDR2 YSYEKL. As DNA, the CDR3 is TGCGCCAGCAGCCAAGACCGGGACGCCGGAGGAGAGACCCAGTACTTC. The encoded protein is CASSQDRDAGGETQYF.

This clone was counted a few times. The chain has TRBV29-1 and TRBJ2-7; D unresolved. With 4 bases removed from V and 2 bases from J, the gap between germline ends came to 12 bases. There are 13 residues in the CDR3. From germline, CDR1 is SQVTM and CDR2 ANQGSEA. This CDR3 is CSVAPSIAYEQYF. CDR3 DNA sequence: TGCAGCGTTGCACCGTCCATCGCCTACGAGCAGTACTTC.

This sequence joins TRBV6-5 and TRBJ1-1; no clear D gene. Germline CDR1 MNHEY, CDR2 SVGAGI. The CDR3 length is 12 residues. Between the trimmed V and J ends, which lost 2 bases and 7 bases, there was a span of 8 bases. The CDR3 here is CASSYRSGEAFF. CDR3 DNA sequence: TGTGCCAGCAGTTACCGCTCTGGTGAAGCTTTCTTT.

The rearrangement uses TRBV9 and TRBJ2-3, with 13 bases matching TRBD2. Per the germline V gene, CDR1 is SGDLS and CDR2 is YYNGEE. J was trimmed by 6 bases and V by 0 bases; bases with no gene match: 7. There are 17 residues in the CDR3. The CDR3 DNA sequence: TGTGCCAGCAGCGTAGGACTAGCGGGGGGCCTCGGCGATACGCAGTATTTT. Protein: CASSVGLAGGLGDTQYF.